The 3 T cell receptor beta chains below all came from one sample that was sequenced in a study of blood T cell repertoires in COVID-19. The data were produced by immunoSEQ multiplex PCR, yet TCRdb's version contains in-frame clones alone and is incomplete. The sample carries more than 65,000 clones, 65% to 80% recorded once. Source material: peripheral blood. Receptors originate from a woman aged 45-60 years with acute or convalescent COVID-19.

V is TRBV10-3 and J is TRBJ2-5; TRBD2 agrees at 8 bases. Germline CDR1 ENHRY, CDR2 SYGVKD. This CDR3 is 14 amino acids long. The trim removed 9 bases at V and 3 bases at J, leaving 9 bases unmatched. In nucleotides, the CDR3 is TGTGCCATAAGGGAAGAACTAGCGGAAGAGACCCAGTACTTC. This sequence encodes CAIREELAEETQYF.

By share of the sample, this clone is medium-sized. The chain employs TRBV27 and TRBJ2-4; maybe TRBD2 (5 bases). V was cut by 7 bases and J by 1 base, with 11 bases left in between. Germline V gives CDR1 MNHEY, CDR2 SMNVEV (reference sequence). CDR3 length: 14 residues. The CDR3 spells CASTSGMAKNIQYF. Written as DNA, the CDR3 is TGTGCCAGCACATCCGGGATGGCCAAAAACATTCAGTACTTC.

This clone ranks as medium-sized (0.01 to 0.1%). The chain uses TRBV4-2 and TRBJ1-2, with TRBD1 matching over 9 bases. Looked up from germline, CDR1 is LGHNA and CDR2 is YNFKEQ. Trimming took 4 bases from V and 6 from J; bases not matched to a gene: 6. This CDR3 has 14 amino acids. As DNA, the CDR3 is TGTGCCAGCAGCCCGACAGGGGGAAGGGATGGCTACACCTTC. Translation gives CASSPTGGRDGYTF.